Listed below are T cell receptor beta chains from one sample, sequenced in a study of graft-versus-host responses after intestinal transplantation. Profiling relied on immunoSEQ multiplex PCR, and the TCRdb table lists in-frame clones only, not all of them. This sample has about 8,200 clones, with more than 85% found just once. The sequencing here drew on PBMCs, taken 11 days after intestinal transplantation. The source is a human patient who received an intestinal transplant, so some T cells may come from the graft donor. The CDR3 runs from the conserved cysteine through the conserved F or W. The D gene is left open where the match is weak. Only part of the rows carry a size: once, few, many, or a class if the clone is expanded.

v_gene	j_gene	d_gene	len	abundance	CDR3nt	CDR3aa
TRBV9	TRBJ2-2	TRBD1	17	NA	TGTGCCAGCAGCCGATTACCGGGACAGGAGAACACCGGGGAGCTGTTTTTT	CASSRLPGQENTGELFF
TRBV13	TRBJ2-5	TRBD2	19	NA	TGTGCCAGCAGCCCAGTGGGGACTAGCGGGGGGGCCGTGGGGGAGACCCAGTACTTC	CASSPVGTSGGAVGETQYF
TRBV4-1	TRBJ2-1	TRBD2	20	NA	TGCGCCAGCAGCCACCCCGGACTAGCGGGAGGGCGTCCATCTTACAATGAGCAGTTCTTC	CASSHPGLAGGRPSYNEQFF
TRBV19	TRBJ1-2	TRBD1	15	NA	TGTGCCAGTAGAACCACGGGACAGTCCGGCTATGGCTACACCTTC	CASRTTGQSGYGYTF
TRBV7-9	TRBJ2-1	TRBD1	14	once	TGTGCCAGCAGCTTACCGACAGGGGTCAATGAGCAGTTCTTC	CASSLPTGVNEQFF
TRBV7-9	TRBJ2-1	TRBD2	16	NA	TGTGCCAGCAGTCCCAGGACTAGCGAGGCCTACAATGAGCAGTTCTTC	CASSPRTSEAYNEQFF
TRBV6-1	TRBJ2-5	TRBD1	16	once	TGTGCCAGCAGTGCCCTCTCGGGACAGGGGGCAGAGACCCAGTACTTC	CASSALSGQGAETQYF
TRBV5-4	TRBJ2-2	TRBD1	14	NA	TGTGCCAGCAGCTTGGCCGGGACAGTCGGGGAGCTGTTTTTT	CASSLAGTVGELFF
TRBV7-7	TRBJ2-1	NA	13	NA	TGTGCTAGCAGCTTGACAGGTACGAATGAGCAGTTCTTC	CASSLTGTNEQFF
TRBV9	TRBJ2-1	NA	15	once	TGTGCCAGCAGCGAGCGCGGGGAAACCTACAATGAGCAGTTCTTC	CASSERGETYNEQFF
TRBV7-9	TRBJ2-5	NA	15	NA	TGTGCCAGCAGCTTGGACGCGGGACGCTCGGGGACCCAGTACTTC	CASSLDAGRSGTQYF
TRBV30	TRBJ2-5	TRBD1	14	once	TGTGCCTGGAGTATCGGACAGGGAGAAGAGACCCAGTACTTC	CAWSIGQGEETQYF
TRBV19	TRBJ2-1	TRBD2	15	NA	TGTGCCAGTAGTAGGGCGGGAGGGCCCTACAATGAGCAGTTCTTC	CASSRAGGPYNEQFF
TRBV5-1	TRBJ1-1	NA	12	NA	TGCGCCAGCAGAGGGGGGAACACTGAAGCTTTCTTT	CASRGGNTEAFF
TRBV15	TRBJ1-3	NA	16	NA	TGTGCCACCAGCATACCCGACCGGGACTCTGGAAACACCATATATTTT	CATSIPDRDSGNTIYF
TRBV7-7	TRBJ2-5	TRBD1	15	NA	TGTGCTAGCAGCTTAGGGGACAGGTCGGGAGAGACCCAGTACTTC	CASSLGDRSGETQYF
TRBV19	TRBJ2-2	NA	16	NA	TGTGCCAGTAGTATAGGGCTCTTAATATACACCGGGGAGCTGTTTTTT	CASSIGLLIYTGELFF
TRBV15	TRBJ1-2	TRBD1	14	NA	TGTGCCACCAGCTCGACAGGGGGCAGCTATGGCTACACCTTC	CATSSTGGSYGYTF
TRBV15	TRBJ2-1	NA	15	NA	TGTGCCACCAGCAGAGATAGGGGGGGGGCTGATGAGCAGTTCTTC	CATSRDRGGADEQFF
TRBV19	TRBJ1-5	NA	17	NA	TGTGCCAGTAGCGCCGGGACTGCAACTTATAGCAATCAGCCCCAGCATTTT	CASSAGTATYSNQPQHF
TRBV5-5	TRBJ2-1	TRBD2	16	NA	TGTGCCAGCAGCTTTGAGACTAGCGGGAGTGGGAATGAGCAGTTCTTC	CASSFETSGSGNEQFF
TRBV5-3	TRBJ1-6	NA	11	NA	TGTGCCAGAAGCCAGAATTCACCCCTCCACTTT	CARSQNSPLHF
TRBV27	TRBJ2-4	TRBD1	15	NA	TGTGCCAGCTCCGGGACAGGGGGTCCAATAAACATTCAGTACTTC	CASSGTGGPINIQYF
TRBV7-9	TRBJ1-6	TRBD1	16	NA	TGTGCCAGCAGCTTCGAGGGACAGTACCTAATTCCGCCCCTCCACTTT	CASSFEGQYLIPPLHF
TRBV12-5	TRBJ1-2	TRBD1	16	NA	TGTGCTAGTGGTTTGGGCGGGACAGGGGATAACTATGGCTACACCTTC	CASGLGGTGDNYGYTF
TRBV7-9	TRBJ2-7	TRBD1	16	NA	TGTGCCAGCAGCTTACCCACCGACAGGGCTCACAACGAGCAGTACTTC	CASSLPTDRAHNEQYF
TRBV28	TRBJ1-1	TRBD1	15	NA	TGTGCCAGCAGTCTAAACAGGGGATCCAACACTGAAGCTTTCTTT	CASSLNRGSNTEAFF
TRBV5-1	TRBJ2-1	NA	18	NA	TGCGCCAGCAGCTCAAGTCCCTTTGGAGGGACCCCCTACAATGAGCAGTTCTTC	CASSSSPFGGTPYNEQFF
TRBV6-1	TRBJ2-2	NA	14	once	TGTGCCAGCATCAGGGATAGGAACACCGGGGAGCTGTTTTTT	CASIRDRNTGELFF
TRBV28	TRBJ2-2	NA	10	NA	TGTGGACAGAACACCGGGGAGCTGTTTTTT	CGQNTGELFF